This T cell receptor beta chain was identified in a study of tumor-infiltrating lymphocytes in primary liver carcinoma. Across the whole study: These were node-negative, non-metastatic T1-T3 tumors of roughly 4 to 10 cm. Findings and limits, study-wide: Tumors had a significantly higher top-250-clone fraction than blood (p = 0.039).

In regard to this clonotype: Antigen: not known.

The CDR3 consists of 13 residues. The germline V gene encodes CDR1 SGHAT and CDR2 FQDESV (reference sequence). TCR beta cDNA was reverse-transcribed from 400 to 500 ng of total RNA. The reaction used a constant-region primer and ProtoScript II reverse transcriptase. Library construction for TCR beta comprised three nested multiplex PCR rounds performed with slightly modified ARM-PCR. The first two PCR rounds, roughly 9 cycles each, used TRBV1-TRBV30 forward primers and a C-beta reverse primer. TCRdb reprocessed the multiplex PCR reads with MiXCR, giving one entry per CDR3 protein. The data hold roughly 100,000 distinct CDR3 sequences, with 82% observed a single time. Joint extraction of RNA and DNA used about 17-30 mg of bulk tissue that was unsorted. Tumor regions sampled: superior, inferior, left, right poles, and centre.

Sequenced sample: liver tumor tissue from sampling region 3. Subset reported: tumor region T3, left-lateral pole. This chain links TRBV11-1 with TRBJ1-2; D is unclear. The TCR originated in a man in his forties or fifties with primary liver carcinoma and hepatitis B virus infection. CDR3 DNA: TGTGCTAGGAGCTTGGTCTATAACTATGGCTACACCTTC. This gives the protein CARSLVYNYGYTF.